The sequence of this T cell receptor beta chain was determined in a study of blood T cell repertoires in COVID-19. The overall study: COVID-19 samples from acute and convalescent phases originated in the United States, Italy and Spain. T cells, B-cell-depleted T cells, or PBMCs provided the cDNA or gDNA that served as material.

Under the authors' procedure: It was from reference gene primer amplification that nucleated cell counts were estimated. The method was immunoSEQ multiplex PCR; TCRdb's version includes in-frame clones alone and lacks a portion of them. D and trimming were read from the DNA, whereas the V and J calls and clone size are those reported in that table. The profile shows about 62,000 clones, about nine tenths of them singletons. CDR1 is SNHLY, CDR2 FYNNEI, per germline. This CDR3 is built from 14 residues. V was pared by 6 bases and J by 8 bases, with 9 bases of the junction left unmatched. The chain combines TRBV2 with TRBJ1-4, with TRBD1 matching over 7 bases. The origin of this receptor is a human donor in a cohort sampled during active COVID-19. Material for sequencing was peripheral blood. CDR3 DNA sequence: TGTGCCAGCAGCTGGGGGACAGTTAGGGAAAAACTGTTTTTT. It codes for CASSWGTVREKLFF.